This entry lists 21 T cell receptor beta chains sequenced from one sample in a study of CD8 T cells in ankylosing spondylitis. Study-wide results and limits: For ankylosing spondylitis blood, a TCR beta motif of about 8 highly homologous variants appeared characteristic.

These receptors' targets are unknown. TCRdb reprocessed the 5' RACE reads with MiXCR, giving one entry per CDR3 protein. The profile shows more than 400,000 distinct CDR3 sequences, over 4% of them singletons. Sequencing was carried out using blood, either unsorted or a sorted T cell fraction (not recorded which). Receptor source: a male donor with ankylosing spondylitis.

This sequence joins TRBV4-3 and TRBJ2-1, with TRBD2 identical over 10 bases. Trimming at V came to 0 bases and at J to 7 bases, leaving 6 bases not matched to a gene. Germline lookup yields CDR1 LGHNA and CDR2 YSLEER. CDR3 size: 16 residues. The DNA of the CDR3 is TGCGCCAGCAGCCAAGAGGCTAGCGGGAGTAGAAATGAGCAGTTCTTC. Amino acids: CASSQEASGSRNEQFF.

This clonotype was detected many times. V usage is TRBV7-9 and J usage is TRBJ1-1, with TRBD1 matching over 8 bases. This CDR3 spans 17 amino acids. Germline values: CDR1 SEHNR, CDR2 FQNEAQ (reference sequence). With 3 bases clipped from V and 1 base from J, the junction kept 10 bases outside the gene matches. The chain's CDR3 is CASSFPRGLSWNTEAFF. The CDR3 region has the DNA TGTGCCAGCAGCTTCCCCAGGGGGCTAAGTTGGAACACTGAAGCTTTCTTT.

The table lists this clonotype with many counts. The V call is TRBV6-2 or TRBV6-3, the J call TRBJ2-7; D gene ambiguous. This CDR3 is built from 13 residues. Germline CDR1 is MNHEY and CDR2 is SVGEGT. Deletions cut 3 bases from V and 0 bases from J, with 6 bases between. CDR3 in DNA: TGTGCCAGCAGTTATGGCAACTCCTACGAGCAGTACTTC. It yields the protein CASSYGNSYEQYF.

The table lists this clonotype with many counts. This sequence joins TRBV7-9 and TRBJ1-1; TRBD1 is a possible D gene (6 bases). Germline lookup yields CDR1 SEHNR and CDR2 FQNEAQ (reference sequence). CDR3 length equals 14 residues. V was pared by 2 bases and J by 8 bases, with 15 bases between. CDR3 in amino acids: CASSLRRGGIEAFF. CDR3 bases: TGTGCCAGCAGCTTACGCAGGGGTGGCATCGAAGCTTTCTTT.

This clonotype was seen at least ten times. The rearrangement uses TRBV4-3 and TRBJ1-1; D not certain. V gave up 1 base and J gave up 1 base, with 13 bases separating them. CDR3 length equals 16 residues. Germline assignment: CDR1 LGHNA and CDR2 YSLEER. The CDR3 loop reads CASSQGLAYRNTEAFF. CDR3 sequence (DNA): TGCGCCAGCAGCCAAGGTTTGGCATACAGGAACACTGAAGCTTTCTTT.

There are many counts of this clonotype. J is TRBJ2-7 and V is TRBV29-1; D gene uncertain. V dropped 4 bases and J dropped 2 bases, with 9 bases sitting between them. The V gene's germline CDR1 is SQVTM and CDR2 ANQGSEA. CDR3 size: 12 residues. The CDR3 DNA reads as TGCAGCGTTGGAAGCGTACCCTACGAGCAGTACTTC. As protein: CSVGSVPYEQYF.

This clonotype was seen ten or more times. The chain joins TRBV14 to TRBJ2-2; TRBD2 is a possible D gene (6 bases). V dropped 4 bases and J dropped 1 base, with 16 bases sitting between them. CDR1 is SGHDN, CDR2 FVKESK, per germline. CDR3 length: 17 amino acids. The DNA for the CDR3 is TGTGCCAGCAGCCGCGGGGTCTCATACCAGAACACCGGGGAGCTGTTTTTT. Protein: CASSRGVSYQNTGELFF.

This clonotype showed up many times. The chain joins TRBV4-3 to TRBJ2-2; D may be TRBD1 (5 bases). The CDR3 totals 14 residues. Trimming cost V 1 base and J 6 bases, with 9 bases left between them. Germline CDR1 LGHNA, CDR2 YSLEER. The CDR3 DNA sequence: TGCGCCAGCAGCCAAGGACAGTGGTCCGGGGAGCTGTTTTTT. This gives the protein CASSQGQWSGELFF.

This clonotype was detected many times. This chain connects TRBV20-1 to TRBJ1-2; D not certain. Germline assignment: CDR1 DFQATT and CDR2 SNEGSKA (reference sequence). The CDR3 consists of 13 residues. V was cut by 4 bases and J by 7 bases, with 16 bases left in between. Written as DNA, the CDR3 is TGCAGTGCTACCCTCAAGGGCCTCCCTGGCTACACCTTC. Its translation: CSATLKGLPGYTF.

The chain employs TRBV29-1 and TRBJ2-7, with 12 bases lining up with TRBD2. This CDR3 contains 16 residues. The J segment lost 5 bases and the V segment lost 3 bases, leaving 11 bases of the junction unmatched. CDR1 is SQVTM and CDR2 is ANQGSEA in the germline V gene. As DNA, the CDR3 is TGCAGCGTTGATGGGGCTAGCGGGGGGGCTTACCACGAGCAGTACTTC. This translates into CSVDGASGGAYHEQYF.

This clonotype was detected ten times or more. This chain links TRBV7-6 with TRBJ1-5; weak D call: TRBD1 (6 bases). Deletions cut 5 bases from V and 6 bases from J, with 17 bases between. Germline V gene data show CDR1 as SGHVS and CDR2 as FNYEAQ. The CDR3 totals 15 residues. CDR3 coding DNA: TGTGCCAGCAGCCGACTGGGGGGGCTTGGTCAGCCCCAGCATTTT. This translates into CASSRLGGLGQPQHF.

This clonotype was found many times. V usage is TRBV20-1 and J usage is TRBJ2-3; D could derive from TRBD1 or TRBD2 (5 bases each). Germline assignment: CDR1 DFQATT and CDR2 SNEGSKA (reference sequence). V was trimmed by 5 bases and J by 2 bases, leaving 17 bases between them. CDR3 size: 15 residues. The DNA for the CDR3 is TGCAGTGCTTCCTCTCGGGGCGGTATCACAGATACGCAGTATTTT. Protein product: CSASSRGGITDTQYF.

This clonotype has ten or more counts. DNA for the CDR3: TGCAGCCTTTACTCCTACAATGAGCAGTTCTTC. Its translation is CSLYSYNEQFF. The chain has TRBV20-1 and TRBJ2-1; D not resolved. Germline CDR1 DFQATT, CDR2 SNEGSKA (reference sequence). The CDR3 consists of 11 residues.

The genes are TRBV6-1 and TRBJ2-5, with D perhaps being TRBD1 or TRBD2 (5 bases each). V was shortened by 1 base and J by 3 bases, with 9 bases between the two germline ends. Germline V gene lookup returns CDR1 MNHNS and CDR2 SASEGT. This CDR3 is built from 14 residues. CDR3 DNA: TGTGCCAGCAGTGAAGGATGGGGGAAAGAGACCCAGTACTTC. This gives the protein CASSEGWGKETQYF.

This clonotype was observed many times. The gene calls are TRBV10-3 and TRBJ1-1, with 9 bases identical to TRBD1. Germline V CDR1 and CDR2: ENHRY, SYGVKD. The CDR3 contains 17 residues. V was pared by 4 bases and J by 1 base, with 10 bases of the junction left unmatched. The CDR3 region has the DNA TGTGCCATCAGTGCCGCTACAGGGGGCCCTCGGAACACTGAAGCTTTCTTT. Amino acids: CAISAATGGPRNTEAFF.

This clonotype was seen repeatedly, ten times or more. The rearrangement uses TRBV12-3 or TRBV12-4 and TRBJ2-5; possible D gene TRBD2, 6 bases. The CDR3 contains 17 residues. Trimming removed 0 bases from V and 6 bases from J, with 20 bases in between. Written as DNA, the CDR3 is TGTGCCAGCAGTTTAGCGAGTAGCGGAACTCAACCAAAGACCCAGTACTTC. Translating it yields CASSLASSGTQPKTQYF.

This clonotype was observed a few times. V usage is TRBV27 and J usage is TRBJ2-3; perhaps TRBD2 as D (6 bases). V was trimmed by 6 bases and J by 5 bases, leaving 21 bases between them. The CDR3 sequence is 16 residues long. From germline, CDR1 is MNHEY and CDR2 SMNVEV (reference sequence). The CDR3 region is CASRLYPGLSKDTQYF. The CDR3 DNA follows: TGTGCCAGCAGACTCTATCCGGGACTGTCGAAAGATACGCAGTATTTT.

This clonotype has a count of ten or more. The V gene is TRBV6-2 or TRBV6-3, the J gene TRBJ1-1; D is unclear. The CDR3 has 15 amino acids. The germline V gene has CDR1 MNHEY and CDR2 SVGEGT. The ends were cut back, 6 bases at V and 2 bases at J, with 16 bases in the middle. The CDR3 loop is CASRAQGLLNTEAFF. The CDR3 coding sequence is TGTGCCAGCAGAGCCCAAGGGCTTTTAAACACTGAAGCTTTCTTT.

The table lists this clonotype with many counts. CDR3 sequence: CASSQGVYGDRAPHGYTF. The DNA for the CDR3 is TGCGCCAGCAGCCAAGGGGTGTACGGGGACAGGGCGCCTCATGGCTACACCTTC. V gene TRBV4-3 combines with J gene TRBJ1-2; TRBD1 matches at 9 bases. The length of the CDR3 is 18 residues. The V and J ends lost 1 base and 6 bases, in that order; junction bases with no gene match: 15. CDR1 and CDR2 from the germline V gene are LGHNA and YSLEER.

This clonotype was seen at least ten times. The chain uses TRBV20-1 and TRBJ2-1; possible D gene TRBD2, 6 bases. Trimming removed 0 bases from V and 4 bases from J, with 16 bases in between. The germline V gene encodes CDR1 DFQATT and CDR2 SNEGSKA (reference sequence). The CDR3 covers 16 residues. CDR3 amino acids: CSARDFGGDHYNEQFF. CDR3 in DNA: TGCAGTGCTAGAGATTTTGGCGGGGACCATTACAATGAGCAGTTCTTC.

This clonotype was seen many times. The CDR3 region is CASSQDGRYGYTF. In nucleotides, the CDR3 is TGCGCCAGCAGCCAAGATGGGCGATATGGCTACACCTTC. The V gene is TRBV4-3, the J gene TRBJ1-2; D gene uncertain. This CDR3 comprises 13 residues. With 0 bases removed from V and 5 bases from J, the gap between germline ends came to 7 bases. The germline gives CDR1 LGHNA, CDR2 YSLEER.